One sample yielded the 3 T cell receptor beta chains listed below, sequenced in a study of cytomegalovirus exposure and HLA in healthy donors. It was with 60 Vbeta and 13 Jbeta primers that the PCR ran. Using immunoSEQ multiplex PCR, the repertoire was profiled, and TCRdb retains in-frame clones only, with some absent. The table has roughly 140,000 clones, 79% seen once. Specimen: PBMCs. Receptor source: a man aged 45 to 65 in good health and CMV-seropositive.

This clone was observed a few times. V is TRBV6-1 and J is TRBJ2-2; TRBD1 might be the D (5 bases). The CDR3 totals 14 residues. V was clipped by 4 bases and J by 1 base, with 7 bases between them. The germline V gene has CDR1 MNHNS and CDR2 SASEGT. The CDR3 protein is CASSGTRNTGELFF. CDR3 DNA sequence: TGTGCCAGCAGTGGGACACGGAACACCGGGGAGCTGTTTTTT.

This clone was seen a handful of times. The V and J genes are TRBV28 and TRBJ2-7, with 9 bases aligning to TRBD2. CDR1 MDHEN and CDR2 SYDVKM come from the germline V gene. Unmatched junction bases numbered 14, after V lost 5 bases and J lost 3 bases. This CDR3 has 17 amino acids. Here the CDR3 reads CASSPDIRRGRVYEQYF. CDR3 coding DNA: TGTGCCAGCAGTCCCGATATTCGCCGCGGGAGGGTCTACGAGCAGTACTTC.

This clone showed up just once. The chain combines TRBV5-4 with TRBJ2-7; TRBD2 aligns across 10 bases. Trimming took 1 base from V and 7 from J; bases not matched to a gene: 11. Germline CDR1 is SGHNT and CDR2 is YYREEE (reference sequence). This CDR3 has 16 amino acids. The CDR3 is CASSLMTASGSGEQYF. CDR3 in DNA: TGTGCCAGCAGCTTGATGACGGCTAGCGGGAGTGGGGAGCAGTACTTC.